This TCR beta chain was identified in a study of T cell repertoires in cytomegalovirus infection. Study-wide background: Public TCR beta signatures provided an indication of both CMV infection and a matching HLA type. Whole-study results and caveats: HLA-C-restricted TCR beta clonotypes specific for CMV led the ex vivo response.

In its sample, this clonotype was seen a few times. The antigen is unknown. MiXCR, applied by TCRdb to the reads, yields one record per CDR3 protein. Among about 530,000 distinct CDR3 sequences listed, around a quarter were seen once. This sequence originates from a human donor in good health (CMV status not recorded). Some clones in this sample may be carry-over from other donors' samples. Specimen: PBMCs.

The CDR3 reads CASSTLAGRHNEQFF. The CDR3 coding sequence is TGTGCCAGCAGTACCCTAGCGGGACGGCATAATGAGCAGTTCTTC. The genes are TRBV7-2 and TRBJ2-1; 9 positions match TRBD2. Looked up from germline, CDR1 is SGHTA and CDR2 is FQGNSA. The junction had 10 bases not matched to a gene; V was cut back by 6 bases and J by 7 bases. This CDR3 region has 15 residues.